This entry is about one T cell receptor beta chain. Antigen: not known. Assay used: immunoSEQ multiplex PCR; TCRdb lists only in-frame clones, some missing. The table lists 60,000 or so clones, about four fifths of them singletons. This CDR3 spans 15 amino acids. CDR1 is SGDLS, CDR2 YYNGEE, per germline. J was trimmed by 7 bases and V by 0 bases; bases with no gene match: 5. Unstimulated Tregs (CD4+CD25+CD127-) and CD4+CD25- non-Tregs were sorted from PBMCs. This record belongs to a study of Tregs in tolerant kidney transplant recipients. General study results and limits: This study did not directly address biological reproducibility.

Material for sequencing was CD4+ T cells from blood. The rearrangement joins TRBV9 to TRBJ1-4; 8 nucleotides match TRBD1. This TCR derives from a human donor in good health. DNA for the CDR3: TGTGCCAGCAGCGTAGTTTCAGGGGGCAGTGAAAAACTGTTTTTT. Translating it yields CASSVVSGGSEKLFF.